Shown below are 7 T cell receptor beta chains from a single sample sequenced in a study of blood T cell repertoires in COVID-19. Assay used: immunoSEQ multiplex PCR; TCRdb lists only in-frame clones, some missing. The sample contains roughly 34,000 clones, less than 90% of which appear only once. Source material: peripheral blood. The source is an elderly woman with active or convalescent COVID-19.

The CDR3 bases are TGTGCCAGCACAACCCAGGGGTACTATGGCTACACCTTC. The encoded protein is CASTTQGYYGYTF. This chain joins TRBV12-3 or TRBV12-4 and TRBJ1-2, with a weak D call TRBD1 (6 bases). The CDR3 is 13 amino acids. V lost 7 bases and J 3 bases, leaving 12 bases between the germline ends.

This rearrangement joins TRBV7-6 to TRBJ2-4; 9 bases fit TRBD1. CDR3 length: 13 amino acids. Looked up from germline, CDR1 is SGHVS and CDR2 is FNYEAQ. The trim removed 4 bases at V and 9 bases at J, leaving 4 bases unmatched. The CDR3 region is CASSSGQGTIQYF. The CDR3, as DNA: TGTGCCAGCAGCTCGGGACAGGGAACCATTCAGTACTTC.

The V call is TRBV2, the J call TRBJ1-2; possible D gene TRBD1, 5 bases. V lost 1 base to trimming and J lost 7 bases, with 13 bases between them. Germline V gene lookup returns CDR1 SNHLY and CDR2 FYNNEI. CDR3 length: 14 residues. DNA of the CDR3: TGTGCCAGCAGTGAAGAGGGGCAGGTTCTTGGCTACACCTTC. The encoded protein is CASSEEGQVLGYTF.

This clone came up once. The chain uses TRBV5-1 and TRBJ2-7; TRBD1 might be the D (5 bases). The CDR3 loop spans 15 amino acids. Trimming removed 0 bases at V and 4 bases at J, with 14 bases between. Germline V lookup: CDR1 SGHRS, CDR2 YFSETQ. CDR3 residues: CASSLGGTGEYEQYF. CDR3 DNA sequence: TGCGCCAGCAGCTTGGGGGGAACAGGTGAATACGAGCAGTACTTC. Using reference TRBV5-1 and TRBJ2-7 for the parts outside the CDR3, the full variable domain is KAGVTQTPRYLIKTRGQQVTLSCSPISGHRSVSWYQQTPGQGLQFLFEYFSETQRNKGNFPGRFSGRQFSNSRSEMNVSTLELGDSALYLCASSLGGTGEYEQYFGPGTRLTVT.

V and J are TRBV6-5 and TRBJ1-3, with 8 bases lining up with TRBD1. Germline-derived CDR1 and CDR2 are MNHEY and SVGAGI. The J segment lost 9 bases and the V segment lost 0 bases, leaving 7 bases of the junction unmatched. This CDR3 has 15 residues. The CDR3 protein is CASSYSGQGMGTIYF. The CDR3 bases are TGTGCCAGCAGTTACTCAGGACAGGGTATGGGCACCATATATTTT.

CDR3 sequence: CASSLGQGDIGSPLHF. In nucleotides, the CDR3 is TGTGCCAGCAGCTTGGGACAGGGGGATATCGGTTCACCCCTCCACTTT. The J gene is TRBJ1-6, the V gene TRBV5-5; 9 positions agree with TRBD1. Germline trimming cut 0 bases from V and 9 bases from J; bases unmatched to any gene: 7. CDR1 SGHKS and CDR2 YYEKEE come from the germline V gene (reference sequence). The CDR3 spans 16 residues.

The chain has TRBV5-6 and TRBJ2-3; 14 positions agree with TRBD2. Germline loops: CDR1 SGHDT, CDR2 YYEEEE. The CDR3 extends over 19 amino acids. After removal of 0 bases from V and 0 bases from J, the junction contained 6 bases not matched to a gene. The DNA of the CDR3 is TGTGCCAGCAGCTTGGAGGGGACTAGCGGGGGTCTTAGCACAGATACGCAGTATTTT. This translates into CASSLEGTSGGLSTDTQYF.